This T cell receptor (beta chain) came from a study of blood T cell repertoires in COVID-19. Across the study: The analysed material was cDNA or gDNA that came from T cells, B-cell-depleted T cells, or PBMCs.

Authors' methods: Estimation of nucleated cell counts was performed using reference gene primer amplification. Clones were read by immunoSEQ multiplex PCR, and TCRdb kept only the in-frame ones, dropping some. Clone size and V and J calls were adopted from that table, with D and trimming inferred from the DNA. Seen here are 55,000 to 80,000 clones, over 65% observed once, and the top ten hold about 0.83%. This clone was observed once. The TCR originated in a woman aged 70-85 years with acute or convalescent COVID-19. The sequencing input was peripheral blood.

CDR3 amino acids: CSVEDRAYNEQFF. The CDR3 DNA reads TGCAGCGTTGAAGATCGTGCCTACAATGAGCAGTTCTTC. The chain employs TRBV29-1 and TRBJ2-1, with D unresolved. V gave up 0 bases and J gave up 2 bases, with 5 bases separating them. This CDR3 region has 13 residues. Germline loops: CDR1 SQVTM, CDR2 ANQGSEA.